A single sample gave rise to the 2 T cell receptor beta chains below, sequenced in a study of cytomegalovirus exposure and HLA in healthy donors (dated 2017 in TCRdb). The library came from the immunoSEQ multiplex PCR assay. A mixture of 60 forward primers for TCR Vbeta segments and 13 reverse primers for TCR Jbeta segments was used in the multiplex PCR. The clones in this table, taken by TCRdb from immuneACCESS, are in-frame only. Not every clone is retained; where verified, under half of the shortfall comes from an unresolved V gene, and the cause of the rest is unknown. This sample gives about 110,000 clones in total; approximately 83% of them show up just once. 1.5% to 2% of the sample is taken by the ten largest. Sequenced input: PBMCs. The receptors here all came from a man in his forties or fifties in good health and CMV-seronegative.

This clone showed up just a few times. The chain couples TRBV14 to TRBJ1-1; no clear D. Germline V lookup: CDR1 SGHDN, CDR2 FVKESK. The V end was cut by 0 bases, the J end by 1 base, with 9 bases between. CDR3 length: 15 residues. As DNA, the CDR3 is TGTGCCAGCAGCCAAGACCACGGTGGGAACACTGAAGCTTTCTTT. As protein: CASSQDHGGNTEAFF. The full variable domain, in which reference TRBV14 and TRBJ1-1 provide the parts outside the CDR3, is EAGVTQFPSHSVIEKGQTVTLRCDPISGHDNLYWYRRVMGKEIKFLLHFVKESKQDESGMPNNRFLAERTGGTYSTLKVQPAELEDSGVYFCASSQDHGGNTEAFFGQGTRLTVV.

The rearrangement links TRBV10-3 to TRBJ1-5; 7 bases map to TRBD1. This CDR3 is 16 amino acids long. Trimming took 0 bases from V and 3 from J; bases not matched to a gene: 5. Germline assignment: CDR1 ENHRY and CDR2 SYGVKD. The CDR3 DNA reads TGTGCCATCAGTGAGTCTGGCGGGACAGACAATCAGCCCCAGCATTTT. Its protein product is CAISESGGTDNQPQHF.